This TCR beta chain was obtained from a study of T cells in women clearing cervical HPV infection. Findings and caveats of the study: CIN3+ cases had significantly higher TCR repertoire richness than controls, but evenness did not differ.

With regard to this clone: The antigen remains unidentified. Read data end 3 residues before the CDR3 end; the end is taken from the germline J gene.

Sequenced by immunoSEQ multiplex PCR; TCRdb stores in-frame clones only, minus some. The listing records 40,000 or so clones. The CDR3 is 14 residues long. Trimming took 2 bases from V and 5 from J, leaving 10 bases between them. Germline assignment: CDR1 SGHNT and CDR2 YYREEE (reference sequence). The sequencing sample was made of blood buffy coat. The chain links TRBV5-4 to TRBJ2-2; unclear D gene. The clonotype was recovered from a woman aged 18 to 75 with a cervical HPV16 infection that either progressed to CIN3+ or cleared (not recorded which). The DNA read from the CDR3 is TGTGCCAGCAGCTTTAATCTCGGTACCGGGGAG. Its protein is CASSFNLGTGE. The CDR3 as a whole reads CASSFNLGTGELFF.